This TCR beta chain was captured in a study of blood T cell repertoires in COVID-19. Study overall: From T cells, B-cell-depleted T cells, or PBMCs came the material, which was cDNA or gDNA.

Germline CDR1 reads SGDLS; CDR2 reads YYNGEE. The CDR3 extends over 15 amino acids. J lost 5 bases, V lost 4 bases, and 8 bases had no gene match. Sequencing was performed with immunoSEQ multiplex PCR; in TCRdb, only in-frame clones are kept and a portion is missing. The sample yields about 310,000 clones, approximately 89% seen once. Participants came from some 26 US areas, aged roughly 18 to 95 years. Cohorts were based on clinical histories the participants reported. Sequenced: PBMCs or T cells enriched from blood (not recorded which). This clonotype originated in a woman in her forties who had recovered from COVID-19. This chain connects TRBV9 to TRBJ2-5, with 10 bases matching TRBD1. The CDR3 DNA sequence: TGTGCCAGCAGCCTCGGGACAGGGGCGAGGGAGACCCAGTACTTC. It yields the protein CASSLGTGARETQYF.